This TCR beta chain was sequenced in a study of blood T cells in healthy people across ages. The CDR3 is 14 amino acids. V was cut by 6 bases and J by 7 bases, with 18 bases left in between. Germline lookup yields CDR1 SEHNR and CDR2 FQNEAQ (reference sequence). A second 7 to 11 cycle PCR used barcoded and J-beta primers. One entry per CDR3 protein, called by TCRdb with MiXCR from the 5' RACE reads. The sample includes about a million distinct CDR3 sequences, roughly 48% seen only once; the top ten take roughly 13%. In its sample, this clonotype was seen many times. Sample: blood. The chain carries TRBV7-9 and TRBJ1-2; TRBD1 is a possible D gene (5 bases). The sequence was collected from a young man in good health. The CDR3 here is CASSEVTAGRGYTF. CDR3 nucleotides: TGTGCCAGCAGTGAGGTGACAGCGGGCCGTGGCTACACCTTC.